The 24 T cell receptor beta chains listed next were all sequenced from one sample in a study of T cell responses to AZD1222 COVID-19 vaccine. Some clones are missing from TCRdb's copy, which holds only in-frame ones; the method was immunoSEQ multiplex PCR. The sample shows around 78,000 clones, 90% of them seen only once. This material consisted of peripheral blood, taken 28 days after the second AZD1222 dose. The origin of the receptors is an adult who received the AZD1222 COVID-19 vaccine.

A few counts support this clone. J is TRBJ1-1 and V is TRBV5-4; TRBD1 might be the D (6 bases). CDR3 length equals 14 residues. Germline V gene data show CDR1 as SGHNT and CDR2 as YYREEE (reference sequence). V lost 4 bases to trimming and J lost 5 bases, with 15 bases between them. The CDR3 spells CASSMRGAPTEAFF. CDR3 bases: TGTGCCAGCAGCATGCGGGGGGCTCCGACTGAAGCTTTCTTT.

CDR3 DNA sequence: TGTGCCAGCAGTCTCAACAGGGGCACTGAAGCTTTCTTT. Its translation is CASSLNRGTEAFF. The rearrangement uses TRBV27 and TRBJ1-1, with 7 bases matching TRBD1. The CDR3 covers 13 residues. CDR1 is MNHEY and CDR2 is SMNVEV in the germline V gene (reference sequence). Trimming at V came to 5 bases and at J to 4 bases, leaving 4 bases not matched to a gene.

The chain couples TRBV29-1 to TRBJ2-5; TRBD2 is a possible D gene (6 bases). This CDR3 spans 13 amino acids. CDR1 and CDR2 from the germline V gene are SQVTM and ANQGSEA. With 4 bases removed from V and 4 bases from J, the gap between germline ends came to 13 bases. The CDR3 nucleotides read TGCAGCGTTGCTCGGGGGTTAGGAGAGACCCAGTACTTC. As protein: CSVARGLGETQYF.

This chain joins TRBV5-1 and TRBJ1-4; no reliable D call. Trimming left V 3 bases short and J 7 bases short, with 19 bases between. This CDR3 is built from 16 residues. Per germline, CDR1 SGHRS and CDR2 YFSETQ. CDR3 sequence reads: CASSSGARFISEKLFF. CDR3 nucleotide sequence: TGCGCCAGCAGCTCGGGAGCGAGGTTCATCAGTGAAAAACTGTTTTTT.

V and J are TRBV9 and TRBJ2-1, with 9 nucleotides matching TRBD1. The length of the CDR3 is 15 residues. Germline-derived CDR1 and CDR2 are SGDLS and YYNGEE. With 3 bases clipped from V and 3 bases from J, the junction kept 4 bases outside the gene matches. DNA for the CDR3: TGTGCCAGCAGCGAGGGACAGGGCTTCTACAATGAGCAGTTCTTC. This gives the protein CASSEGQGFYNEQFF.

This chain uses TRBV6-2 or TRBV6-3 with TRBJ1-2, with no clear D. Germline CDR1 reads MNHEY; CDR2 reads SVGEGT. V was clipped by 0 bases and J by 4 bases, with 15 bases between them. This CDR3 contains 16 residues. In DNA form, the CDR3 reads TGTGCCAGCAGTTACTCGCTGCCCCGAATGGGCTATGGCTACACCTTC. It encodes CASSYSLPRMGYGYTF.

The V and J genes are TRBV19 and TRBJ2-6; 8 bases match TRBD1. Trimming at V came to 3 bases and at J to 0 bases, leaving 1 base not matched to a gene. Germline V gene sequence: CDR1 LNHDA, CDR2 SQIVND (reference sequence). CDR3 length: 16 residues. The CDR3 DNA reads TGTGCCAGTAGTATGGACAGGGTCTCTGGGGCCAACGTCCTGACTTTC. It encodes CASSMDRVSGANVLTF.

The CDR3 region is CASSQDLGQSNEKLFF. Here the CDR3 DNA reads TGTGCCAGCAGCCAAGATCTGGGACAATCAAATGAAAAACTGTTTTTT. This chain uses TRBV3-1 (or the pseudogene TRBV3-2) with TRBJ1-4, with D perhaps TRBD1 (6 bases). V lost 0 bases, J lost 5 bases, and 13 bases lay in between. Germline CDR1 and CDR2: LGHDT and YNNKEL (reference sequence). The CDR3 has 16 residues.

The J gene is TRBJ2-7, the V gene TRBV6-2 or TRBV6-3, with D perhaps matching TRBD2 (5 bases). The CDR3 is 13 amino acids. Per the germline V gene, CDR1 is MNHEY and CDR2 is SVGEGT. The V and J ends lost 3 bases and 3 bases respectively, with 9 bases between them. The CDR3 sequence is CASSYGGYYEQYF. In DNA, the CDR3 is TGTGCCAGCAGTTATGGCGGGTACTACGAGCAGTACTTC.

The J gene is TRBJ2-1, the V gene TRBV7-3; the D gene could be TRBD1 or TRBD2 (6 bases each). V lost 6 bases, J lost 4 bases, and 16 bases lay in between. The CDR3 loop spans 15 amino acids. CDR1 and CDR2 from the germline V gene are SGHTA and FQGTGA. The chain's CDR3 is CASSPGAGAYNEQFF. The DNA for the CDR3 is TGTGCCAGCAGTCCGGGGGCAGGTGCTTACAATGAGCAGTTCTTC.

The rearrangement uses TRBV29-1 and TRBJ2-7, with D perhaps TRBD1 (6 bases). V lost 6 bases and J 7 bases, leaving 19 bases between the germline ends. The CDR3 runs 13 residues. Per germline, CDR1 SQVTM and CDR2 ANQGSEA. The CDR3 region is CSVGPDSPREQYF. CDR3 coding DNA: TGCAGCGTCGGACCGGACAGCCCTAGGGAGCAGTACTTC.

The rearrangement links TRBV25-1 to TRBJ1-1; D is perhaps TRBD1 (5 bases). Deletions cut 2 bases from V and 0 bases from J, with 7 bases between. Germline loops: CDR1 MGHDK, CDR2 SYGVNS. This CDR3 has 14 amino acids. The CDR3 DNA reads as TGTGCCAGCAGTGAACGGGGGGTGAACACTGAAGCTTTCTTT. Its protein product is CASSERGVNTEAFF.

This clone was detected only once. The DNA of the CDR3 is TGTGCCAGCAGTTTAAGAGGGAACGAGCAGTACTTC. Translated, it gives CASSLRGNEQYF. The chain links TRBV12-3 or TRBV12-4 to TRBJ2-7; D possibly corresponds to TRBD2 (5 bases). The CDR3 has 12 residues. The V end was cut by 2 bases, the J end by 5 bases, with 7 bases between.

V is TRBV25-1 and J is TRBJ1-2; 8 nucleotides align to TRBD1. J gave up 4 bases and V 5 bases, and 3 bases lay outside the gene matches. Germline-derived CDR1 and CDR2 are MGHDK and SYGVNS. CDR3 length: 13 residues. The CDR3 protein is CASSQGAVYGYTF. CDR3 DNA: TGTGCCAGCAGTCAGGGGGCTGTCTATGGCTACACCTTC.

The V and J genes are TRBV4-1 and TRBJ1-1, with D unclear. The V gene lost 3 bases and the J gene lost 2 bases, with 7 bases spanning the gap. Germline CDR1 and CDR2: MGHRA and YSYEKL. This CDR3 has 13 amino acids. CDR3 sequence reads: CASSHPRNTEAFF. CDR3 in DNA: TGCGCCAGCAGCCACCCCAGAAACACTGAAGCTTTCTTT.

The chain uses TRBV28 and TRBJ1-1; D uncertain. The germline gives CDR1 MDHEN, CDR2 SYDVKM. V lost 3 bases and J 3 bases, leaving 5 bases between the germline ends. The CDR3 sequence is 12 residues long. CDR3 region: CASSFGHTEAFF. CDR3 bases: TGTGCCAGCAGTTTTGGACACACTGAAGCTTTCTTT.

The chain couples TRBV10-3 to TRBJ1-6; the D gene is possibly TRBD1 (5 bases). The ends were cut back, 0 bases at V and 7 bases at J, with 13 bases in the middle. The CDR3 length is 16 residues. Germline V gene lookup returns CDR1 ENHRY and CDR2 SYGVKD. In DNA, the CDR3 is TGTGCCATCAGTGAGTCGGGACCCCACCAAAATTCACCCCTCCACTTT. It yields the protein CAISESGPHQNSPLHF.

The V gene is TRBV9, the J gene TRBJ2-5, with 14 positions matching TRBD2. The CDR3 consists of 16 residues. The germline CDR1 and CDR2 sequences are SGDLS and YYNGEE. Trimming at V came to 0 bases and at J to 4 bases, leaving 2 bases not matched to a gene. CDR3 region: CASSVAGLAGGETQYF. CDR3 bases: TGTGCCAGCAGCGTAGCCGGACTAGCGGGGGGAGAGACCCAGTACTTC.

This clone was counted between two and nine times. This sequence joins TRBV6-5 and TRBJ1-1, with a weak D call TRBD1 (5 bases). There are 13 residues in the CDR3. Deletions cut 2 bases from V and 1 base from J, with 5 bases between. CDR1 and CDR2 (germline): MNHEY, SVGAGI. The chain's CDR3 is CASSYGGNTEAFF. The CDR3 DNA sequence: TGTGCCAGCAGTTACGGGGGGAACACTGAAGCTTTCTTT.

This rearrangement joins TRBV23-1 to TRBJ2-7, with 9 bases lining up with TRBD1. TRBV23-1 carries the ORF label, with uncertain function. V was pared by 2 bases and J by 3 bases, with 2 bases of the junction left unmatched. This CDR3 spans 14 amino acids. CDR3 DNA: TGCGCCAGCAGTCAAGGACAGGGGATCTACGAGCAGTACTTC. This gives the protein CASSQGQGIYEQYF.

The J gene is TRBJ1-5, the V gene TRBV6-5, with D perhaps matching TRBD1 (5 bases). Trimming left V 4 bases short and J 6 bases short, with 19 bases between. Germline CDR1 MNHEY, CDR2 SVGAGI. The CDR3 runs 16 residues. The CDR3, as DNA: TGTGCCAGCAGTTTTTCGGGGGGGGGAGAAGGTCAGCCCCAGCATTTT. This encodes CASSFSGGGEGQPQHF.

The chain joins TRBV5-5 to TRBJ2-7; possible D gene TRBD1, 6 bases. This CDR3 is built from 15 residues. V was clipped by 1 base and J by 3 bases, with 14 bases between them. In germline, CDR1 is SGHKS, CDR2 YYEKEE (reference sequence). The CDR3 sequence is CASSLRDTYHYEQYF. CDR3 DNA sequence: TGTGCCAGCAGCTTGCGGGACACCTATCACTACGAGCAGTACTTC.

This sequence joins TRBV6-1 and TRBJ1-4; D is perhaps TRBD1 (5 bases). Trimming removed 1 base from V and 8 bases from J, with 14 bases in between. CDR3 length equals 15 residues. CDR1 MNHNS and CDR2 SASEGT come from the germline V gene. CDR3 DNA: TGTGCCAGCAGTGAAGTAGGTGGGGCTGAGGAAAAACTGTTTTTT. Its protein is CASSEVGGAEEKLFF.

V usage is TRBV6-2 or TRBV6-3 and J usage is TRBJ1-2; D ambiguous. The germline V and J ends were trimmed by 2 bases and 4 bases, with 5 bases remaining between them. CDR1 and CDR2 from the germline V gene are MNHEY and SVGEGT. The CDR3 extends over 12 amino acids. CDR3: CASSYGIYGYTF. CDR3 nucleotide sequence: TGTGCCAGCAGTTACGGTATCTATGGCTACACCTTC.